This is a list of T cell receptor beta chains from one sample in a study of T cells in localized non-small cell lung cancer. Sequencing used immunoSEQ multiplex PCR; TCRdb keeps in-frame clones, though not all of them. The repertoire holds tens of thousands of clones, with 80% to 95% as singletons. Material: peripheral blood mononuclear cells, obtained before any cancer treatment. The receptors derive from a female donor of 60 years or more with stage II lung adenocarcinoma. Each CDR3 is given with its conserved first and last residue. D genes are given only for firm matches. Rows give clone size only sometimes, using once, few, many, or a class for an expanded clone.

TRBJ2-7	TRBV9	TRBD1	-	CASSPSRDRDYEQYF	TGTGCCAGCAGCCCTAGCCGGGACAGGGACTACGAGCAGTACTTC
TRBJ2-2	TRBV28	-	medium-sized	CASRPTDGNTGELFF	TGTGCCAGCAGACCTACGGACGGGAACACCGGGGAGCTGTTTTTT
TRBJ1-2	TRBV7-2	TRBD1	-	CASSPRTGRDGYTF	TGTGCCAGCAGCCCACGGACAGGGCGGGATGGCTACACCTTC
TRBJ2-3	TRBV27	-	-	CASRAWGGTDTQYF	TGTGCCAGCAGGGCCTGGGGGGGCACAGATACGCAGTATTTT
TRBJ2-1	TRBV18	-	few	CASSSGESSYNEQFF	TGTGCCAGCTCATCAGGGGAGAGCTCCTACAATGAGCAGTTCTTC
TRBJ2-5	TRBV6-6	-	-	CASSYINPQETQYF	TGTGCCAGCAGTTACATCAACCCCCAAGAGACCCAGTACTTC
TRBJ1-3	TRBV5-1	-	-	CASSLAPADTFGNTIYF	TGCGCCAGCAGCTTGGCCCCAGCGGATACTTTTGGAAACACCATATATTTT
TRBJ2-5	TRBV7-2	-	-	CASSLRLQETQYF	TGTGCCAGCAGCTTACGACTACAAGAGACCCAGTACTTC
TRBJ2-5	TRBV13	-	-	CASSSRGQGMRETQYF	TGTGCCAGCAGCTCCAGAGGGCAGGGGATGAGGGAGACCCAGTACTTC
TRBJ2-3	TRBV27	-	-	CASSPRQRRATDTQYF	TGTGCCAGCAGCCCTCGCCAGCGGCGGGCCACAGATACGCAGTATTTT
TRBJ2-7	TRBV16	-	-	CASSLPDSSEQYF	TGTGCCAGCAGCCTCCCCGACAGCTCCGAGCAGTACTTC
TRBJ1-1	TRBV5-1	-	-	CASSGENTEAFF	TGCGCCAGCAGCGGGGAGAACACTGAAGCTTTCTTT
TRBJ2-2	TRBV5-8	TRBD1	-	CASSLWTGNRNTGELFF	TGTGCCAGCAGCTTGTGGACAGGGAATAGGAACACCGGGGAGCTGTTTTTT
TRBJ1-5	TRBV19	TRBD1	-	CASNKDRGSNQPQHF	TGTGCCAGTAACAAGGACAGGGGAAGCAATCAGCCCCAGCATTTT
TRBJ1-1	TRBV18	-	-	CASSPQIEAFF	TGTGCCAGCTCACCCCAGATTGAAGCTTTCTTT
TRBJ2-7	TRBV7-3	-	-	CASSPGGNEQYF	TGTGCCAGCAGCCCCGGGGGAAACGAGCAGTACTTC
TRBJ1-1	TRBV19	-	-	CASNPGTRNTEAFF	TGTGCCAGTAACCCCGGGACAAGGAACACTGAAGCTTTCTTT
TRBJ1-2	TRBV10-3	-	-	CAISPGGSGYGYTF	TGTGCCATCAGTCCGGGTGGCTCCGGGTATGGCTACACCTTC
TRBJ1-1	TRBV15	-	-	CATSSSNRMNTEAFF	TGTGCCACCAGCAGCTCCAATCGTATGAACACTGAAGCTTTCTTT
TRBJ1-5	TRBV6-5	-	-	CAISESWWNQPQHF	TGTGCCATCAGTGAGTCGTGGTGGAATCAGCCCCAGCATTTT
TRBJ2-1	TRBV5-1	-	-	CASSFQTNYNEQFF	TGCGCCAGCAGCTTCCAGACTAACTACAATGAGCAGTTCTTC
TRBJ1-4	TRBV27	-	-	CASSSAPNEKLFF	TGTGCCAGCAGTTCGGCTCCTAATGAAAAACTGTTTTTT
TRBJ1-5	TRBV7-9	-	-	CASSLLGQPQHF	TGTGCCAGCAGCCTATTGGGGCAGCCCCAGCATTTT
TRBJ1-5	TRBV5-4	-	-	CASSQNPGQGTQPQHF	TGTGCCAGCAGCCAGAACCCGGGCCAGGGAACTCAGCCCCAGCATTTT
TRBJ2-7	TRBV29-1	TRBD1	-	CSVIDGDRVNSYEQYF	TGCAGCGTTATAGATGGGGACAGGGTGAACTCCTACGAGCAGTACTTC
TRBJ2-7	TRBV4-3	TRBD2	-	CASSQEGAGTYEQYF	TGCGCCAGCAGCCAAGAGGGAGCGGGGACCTACGAGCAGTACTTC
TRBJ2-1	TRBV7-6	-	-	CASRGGAFNEQFF	TGTGCCAGCAGAGGGGGGGCATTCAATGAGCAGTTCTTC
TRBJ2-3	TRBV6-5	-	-	CASRRSDLRTDTQYF	TGTGCCAGCAGACGTTCAGACCTTCGCACAGATACGCAGTATTTT
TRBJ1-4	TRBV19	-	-	CASSTDILATNEKLFF	TGTGCCAGTAGTACGGACATCCTAGCAACTAATGAAAAACTGTTTTTT
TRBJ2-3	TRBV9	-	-	CASSPLGYLTQYF	TGTGCCAGCAGCCCCCTGGGCTACCTTACGCAGTATTTT
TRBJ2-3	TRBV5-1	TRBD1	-	CASSLVGTGDDTQYF	TGCGCCAGCAGCTTGGTTGGGACAGGAGACGATACGCAGTATTTT
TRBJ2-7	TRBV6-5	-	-	CASSTRGASSYEQYF	TGTGCCAGCAGCACCCGCGGGGCCAGCTCCTACGAGCAGTACTTC
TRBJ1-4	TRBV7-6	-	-	CASSLEPGSNEKLFF	TGTGCCAGCAGCTTAGAGCCAGGGTCTAATGAAAAACTGTTTTTT
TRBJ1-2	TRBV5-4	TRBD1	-	CASSPDRGYGYTF	TGTGCCAGCAGCCCAGACAGGGGCTATGGCTACACCTTC
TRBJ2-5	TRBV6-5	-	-	CASSYAVLGETQYF	TGTGCCAGCAGTTACGCAGTCCTCGGGGAGACCCAGTACTTC
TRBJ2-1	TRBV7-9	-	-	CASSLRPRDAYNEQFF	TGTGCCAGCAGCTTACGACCCCGGGACGCCTACAATGAGCAGTTCTTC
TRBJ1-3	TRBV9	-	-	CASSVAGNTGNTIYF	TGTGCCAGCAGCGTAGCGGGGAATACTGGAAACACCATATATTTT
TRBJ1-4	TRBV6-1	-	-	CASSEIPQGRTTNEKLFF	TGTGCCAGCAGTGAAATACCACAGGGTAGGACAACTAATGAAAAACTGTTTTTT
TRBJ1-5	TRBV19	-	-	CASSIDLGSWGYSNQPQHF	TGTGCCAGTAGTATAGATCTCGGGTCCTGGGGGTATAGCAATCAGCCCCAGCATTTT
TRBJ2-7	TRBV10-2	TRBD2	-	CASPAGGHEQYF	TGCGCCAGCCCCGCGGGGGGACACGAGCAGTACTTC
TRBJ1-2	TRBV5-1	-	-	CASSLGTTGGPYGYTF	TGCGCCAGCAGCTTGGGCACAACCGGGGGTCCCTATGGCTACACATTC
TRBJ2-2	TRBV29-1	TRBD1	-	CSAASGTAYTGELFF	TGCAGCGCCGCCTCCGGGACAGCTTACACCGGGGAGCTGTTTTTT
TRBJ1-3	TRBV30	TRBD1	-	CAWSRDSGSGNTIYF	TGTGCCTGGAGCCGGGACAGTGGGTCTGGAAACACCATATATTTT
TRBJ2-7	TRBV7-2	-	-	CASSLDRPSSYEQYF	TGTGCCAGCAGCTTAGATAGGCCTAGCTCATACGAGCAGTACTTC
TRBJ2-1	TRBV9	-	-	CASSVYGQFYNEQFF	TGTGCCAGCAGCGTTTATGGACAGTTTTACAATGAGCAGTTCTTC
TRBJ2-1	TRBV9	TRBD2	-	CASSAGEREYNEQFF	TGTGCCAGCAGCGCCGGGGAGCGGGAATACAATGAGCAGTTCTTC
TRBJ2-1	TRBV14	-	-	CASTPWQSSYNEQFF	TGTGCCAGCACCCCGTGGCAGAGCTCCTACAATGAGCAGTTCTTC
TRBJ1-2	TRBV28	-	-	CASSSELYGYTF	TGTGCCAGCAGTTCCGAGCTCTATGGCTACACCTTC
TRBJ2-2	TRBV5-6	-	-	CASSLPGLTGELFF	TGTGCCAGCAGCTTGCCGGGGCTAACCGGGGAGCTGTTTTTT
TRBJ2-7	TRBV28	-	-	CASSPQPGGYEQYF	TGTGCCAGCAGTCCACAACCAGGGGGGTACGAGCAGTACTTC
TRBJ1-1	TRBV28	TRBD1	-	CAITGGVLNTEAFF	TGTGCCATCACAGGGGGCGTATTGAACACTGAAGCTTTCTTT
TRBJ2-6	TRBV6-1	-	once	CASSEAGSGANVLTF	TGTGCCAGCAGTGAAGCAGGCTCTGGGGCCAACGTCCTGACTTTC
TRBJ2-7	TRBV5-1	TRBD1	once	CASSLTSGGAGYEQYF	TGCGCCAGCAGCTTGACGTCAGGGGGCGCCGGGTACGAGCAGTACTTC
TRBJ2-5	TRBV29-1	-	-	CSVAGRDEETQYF	TGCAGCGTTGCGGGTCGGGATGAAGAGACCCAGTACTTC